Each of the 13 T cell receptor beta chains below was sequenced from the same sample in a study of blood T cells in healthy people across ages. Using a J-beta primer mix together with a sample-barcoded 5' primer, a second PCR was run for about 6 to 12 cycles. From the 5' RACE reads, TCRdb called clonotypes with MiXCR, one entry per CDR3 protein. The top ten hold roughly 3.5% of the sample, which has about 800,000 distinct CDR3 sequences, around a quarter seen once. A further study also used this sample, focusing on T cells of mothers and their children.

The source material was blood. Source of these receptors: a boy aged 10-17 years in good health.

A few counts support this clonotype. The rearrangement joins TRBV6-5 to TRBJ1-2, with 7 bases matching TRBD1. J was trimmed by 9 bases and V by 4 bases; bases with no gene match: 8. This CDR3 region has 13 residues. Per germline, CDR1 MNHEY and CDR2 SVGAGI. CDR3 region: CASSSGQWKSYTF. Written as DNA, the CDR3 is TGTGCCAGCAGTTCGGGACAGTGGAAAAGCTACACCTTC.

The chain is built from TRBV7-2 and TRBJ2-5; 7 bases are a match to TRBD1. From germline, CDR1 is SGHTA and CDR2 FQGNSA. The trim removed 5 bases at V and 2 bases at J, leaving 5 bases unmatched. CDR3 length: 14 residues. CDR3 coding DNA: TGTGCCAGCAGCCAGGTCAGGGGGCAAGAGACCCAGTACTTC. This gives the protein CASSQVRGQETQYF.

The chain uses TRBV5-1 and TRBJ2-3; TRBD1 aligns across 10 bases. The V segment lost 4 bases and the J segment 5 bases; nucleotides outside the gene matches: 10. Germline CDR1 is SGHRS and CDR2 is YFSETQ. CDR3 length: 16 residues. Written as DNA, the CDR3 is TGCGCCAGCAGCAAACAGCGGACAGGGGGTGTAGATACGCAGTATTTT. This codes for CASSKQRTGGVDTQYF.

The rearrangement uses TRBV12-3 or TRBV12-4 and TRBJ1-5; 8 bases match TRBD1. The J segment lost 0 bases and the V segment lost 5 bases, leaving 15 bases of the junction unmatched. This CDR3 is built from 19 residues. As DNA, the CDR3 is TGTGCCAGCAGTCCGTCATCTCCGGGACAGGAGTATAGCAATCAGCCCCAGCATTTT. It is translated as CASSPSSPGQEYSNQPQHF.

Comments on this clonotype: One end of the junction is discordant with germline, which a read error may explain. This chain links TRBV28 with TRBJ1-4; TRBD1 might be the D (5 bases). Germline CDR1 is MDHEN and CDR2 is SYDVKM. CDR3 length equals 15 residues. The CDR3 sequence: CASLGTDTTNERLFF. The CDR3 nucleotides are TGTGCCAGCCTCGGGACCGATACAACTAATGAAAGACTGTTTTTT.

This clonotype was counted a few times. The rearrangement links TRBV2 to TRBJ2-2, with D unclear. The ends were cut back, 6 bases at V and 4 bases at J, with 6 bases in the middle. This CDR3 region has 12 residues. Germline V gives CDR1 SNHLY, CDR2 FYNNEI. CDR3 sequence: CASRVGTGELFF. As DNA, the CDR3 is TGTGCCAGCAGGGTGGGCACCGGGGAGCTGTTTTTT.

This clonotype occurred a few times. The J gene is TRBJ1-2, the V gene TRBV9; TRBD1 might be the D (6 bases). This CDR3 contains 15 residues. Germline values: CDR1 SGDLS, CDR2 YYNGEE. Trimming took 3 bases from V and 8 from J, leaving 20 bases between them. Written as DNA, the CDR3 is TGTGCCAGCAGCGCCCCGGGACAAGGGTATCTGGGCTACACCTTC. Translating it yields CASSAPGQGYLGYTF.

The rearrangement joins TRBV4-3 to TRBJ2-7, with D possibly TRBD1 on 5 matching bases. The V end lost 0 bases, the J end lost 4 bases, and 13 bases lay between the germline ends. Germline V lookup: CDR1 LGHNA, CDR2 YSLEER. The CDR3 is 15 residues long. CDR3 region: CASSQDIEGVYEQYF. The CDR3 nucleotides read TGCGCCAGCAGCCAAGATATTGAAGGGGTATACGAGCAGTACTTC.

This chain links TRBV7-6 with TRBJ2-7; 7 positions match TRBD2. CDR3 length: 15 residues. V lost 2 bases to trimming and J lost 6 bases; unmatched junction nucleotides: 10. Germline V CDR1 and CDR2: SGHVS, FNYEAQ. CDR3 coding DNA: TGTGCCAGCAGCTTAAGCACGGGAGGTTCTCTCGAGCAGTACTTC. Translating it yields CASSLSTGGSLEQYF.

With respect to this clonotype: An end of the junction does not agree with germline; a read error may underlie this. The chain links TRBV7-9 to TRBJ2-3; D is undetermined. Germline V gives CDR1 SEHNR, CDR2 FQNEAQ (reference sequence). This CDR3 is built from 13 residues. The CDR3 reads CVSSLSLADTQYF. For the CDR3, the DNA is TGTGTCAGCAGCTTATCTTTGGCAGATACGCAGTATTTT.

This rearrangement joins TRBV5-1 to TRBJ2-5, with 7 bases identical to TRBD2. This CDR3 region has 14 residues. J gave up 5 bases and V 3 bases, and 7 bases lay outside the gene matches. Germline V gene sequence: CDR1 SGHRS, CDR2 YFSETQ. The CDR3 region is CASSWAMGGETQYF. CDR3 sequence (DNA): TGCGCCAGCAGCTGGGCGATGGGGGGGGAGACCCAGTACTTC.

The chain carries TRBV29-1 and TRBJ1-2; TRBD1 matches 8 bases. The CDR3 has 13 amino acids. Germline CDR1 SQVTM, CDR2 ANQGSEA. After removal of 2 bases from V and 6 bases from J, the junction contained 5 bases not matched to a gene. CDR3 amino acids: CSVESGGEDGYTF. CDR3 nucleotide sequence: TGCAGCGTTGAATCAGGGGGCGAGGATGGCTACACCTTC.

This clonotype was seen a few times. This sequence joins TRBV29-1 and TRBJ2-1; D ambiguous. V lost 5 bases and J 1 base, leaving 12 bases between the germline ends. Germline V gives CDR1 SQVTM, CDR2 ANQGSEA. The CDR3 sequence is 14 residues long. The CDR3 sequence is CSVLMANSYNEQFF. Written as DNA, the CDR3 is TGCAGCGTTTTAATGGCTAATTCCTACAATGAGCAGTTCTTC.